This TCR beta chain was captured in a study of blood T cells in healthy people across ages. Study-wide results and limits: Older age went with lower TCR beta diversity per million T cells, in a roughly linear way.

The V and J ends lost 8 bases and 1 base respectively, with 13 bases between them. The CDR3 loop spans 14 amino acids. Per germline, CDR1 MDHEN and CDR2 SYDVKM. This clonotype was seen a handful of times. Antigen specificity is unknown. Around 9 milliliters of peripheral blood were drawn from each donor into EDTA-treated tubes. In each sample, at least 6 million PBMCs were isolated. Then a second PCR, running about 6 to 12 cycles, was carried out with a sample-barcoded 5' primer and a J-beta primer mix. Each cDNA molecule was tagged by a template-switch adaptor with 12 random nucleotides. TCRdb itself ran the 5' RACE reads through MiXCR, one entry per CDR3 protein. The table includes fewer than 1,000,000 distinct CDR3 sequences, 46% detected once.

Sequencing used blood. The chain carries TRBV28 and TRBJ2-3; D uncertain. The clonotype comes from a man older than 75 in good health. The CDR3 DNA follows: TGTGCCAGCGGGCAGAATGGAGGCACAGATACGCAGTATTTT. Translation: CASGQNGGTDTQYF.